This entry features one T cell receptor (beta chain) sequence. Antigen: not known. This sample was included in a study of T cell responses to AZD1222 COVID-19 vaccine. Study results and caveats: Two AZD1222 doses significantly raised spike-specific TCR breadth and depth over controls. Most donors were white British, females outnumbered males, and clonal diversity was possibly underestimated.

Profiled with immunoSEQ multiplex PCR; TCRdb holds only in-frame clones, not every one. The sample includes 58,000 or so clones, around 84% of them seen just once. The material was peripheral blood, obtained on day 0 of AZD1222 vaccination. This TCR came from an adult in good health.

The CDR3 nucleotides read TGCGCCAGCAGTCCCCCGACAGGGTTCACAGATACGCAGTATTTT. It specifies CASSPPTGFTDTQYF. The rearrangement uses TRBV5-1 and TRBJ2-3; 7 nucleotides align to TRBD1. V lost 5 bases and J lost 2; bases outside the gene matches: 8. Germline V CDR1 and CDR2: SGHRS, YFSETQ. The CDR3 sequence is 15 residues long.